This entry concerns a single T cell receptor beta chain. Its antigen remains unidentified. This CDR3 has 14 residues. The V segment lost 5 bases and the J segment 5 bases; nucleotides outside the gene matches: 8. Germline V gene lookup returns CDR1 SEHNR and CDR2 FQNEAQ (reference sequence). The data stem from a study of T-cell memory formation after mild COVID-19. Looking at the study overall: Each donor largely had its own TCR clusters.

General study results and limits: From day 15 to 85, contracting clones were balanced between CD4 and CD8, whereas later expanders leaned toward CD4+. Some SARS-CoV-2-responding clones were already detected in memory before infection.

TCRdb fed the 5' RACE reads into MiXCR, producing one record per CDR3 protein. The sample includes 350,000 to 500,000 distinct CDR3 sequences, 20% to 30% seen only once; the top ten take less than 15%. The chain is built from TRBV7-9 and TRBJ2-7, with TRBD1 identical over 8 bases. This receptor was obtained from an adult woman who had mild COVID-19 (a few samples of this study predate the infection). Cell type and time point are not known. Sequencing was carried out using PBMCs or a T cell subset sorted from them (not recorded which). The CDR3 DNA reads TGTGCCAGCAGCCCCGGACAGGGTGGAGACGAGCAGTACTTC. This encodes CASSPGQGGDEQYF.